The TCR beta chain described here comes from a study of beta chain features in type 1 diabetes. V was shortened by 4 bases and J by 4 bases, with 11 bases between the two germline ends. The CDR3 is 13 residues long. Germline assignment: CDR1 ENHRY and CDR2 SYGVKD. This clone was seen a handful of times. All of the isolated RNA was reverse transcribed, so expressed TCRB transcripts were sequenced. Only in-frame clones appear in the TCRdb table, and some are missing; sequencing was by immunoSEQ multiplex PCR. The table includes over 350,000 clones, more than 13% detected once. The source is a woman between 18 and 29 years old in good health. Input material: naive CD4+ T cells from blood. The chain is built from TRBV10-3 and TRBJ2-7; maybe TRBD2 (5 bases). CDR3 in DNA: TGTGCCATCAGTGCAAGCGGCCCGTACGAGCAGTACTTC. Its protein product is CAISASGPYEQYF.